Below, 24 T cell receptor beta chains from the same sample are listed, as sequenced in a study of shared clonotypes between healthy human individuals. Generated by immunoSEQ multiplex PCR, the TCRdb table keeps only in-frame clones and is missing some. The sample carries 2 million to 3 million clones, roughly 93% recorded once. The sample taken for sequencing was naive CD4+ T cells from PBMCs. The subset here: CD45RA+ positively selected. All receptors come from a man aged 18 to 35 in good health. Some clones in this sample may be carry-over from other donors' samples.

The rearrangement uses TRBV4-1 and TRBJ2-7, with TRBD1 matching over 9 bases. The V segment lost 0 bases and the J segment 3 bases; nucleotides outside the gene matches: 12. CDR3 length: 18 residues. Germline V gene data show CDR1 as MGHRA and CDR2 as YSYEKL. This chain's CDR3 is CASSQERSWTGVVYEQYF. The CDR3 DNA is TGCGCCAGCAGCCAAGAACGTTCGTGGACAGGGGTAGTCTACGAGCAGTACTTC.

This clone was counted once. This chain links TRBV5-1 with TRBJ2-3, with 7 nucleotides matching TRBD1. Germline CDR1 is SGHRS and CDR2 is YFSETQ. Trimming at V came to 4 bases and at J to 4 bases, leaving 6 bases not matched to a gene. This CDR3 contains 14 residues. This CDR3 is CASSTGQTADTQYF. The CDR3 bases are TGCGCCAGCAGCACGGGACAGACTGCAGATACGCAGTATTTT. The complete variable domain, with remaining parts taken from reference TRBV5-1 and TRBJ2-3, reads KAGVTQTPRYLIKTRGQQVTLSCSPISGHRSVSWYQQTPGQGLQFLFEYFSETQRNKGNFPGRFSGRQFSNSRSEMNVSTLELGDSALYLCASSTGQTADTQYFGPGTRLTVL.

The V call is TRBV7-9, the J call TRBJ2-1; no clear D gene. Germline V gene sequence: CDR1 SEHNR, CDR2 FQNEAQ (reference sequence). V dropped 5 bases and J dropped 4 bases, with 24 bases sitting between them. CDR3 length: 18 amino acids. The CDR3, as DNA: TGTGCCAGCAGCCAACCAATTAATCGGACCGGATTTTACAATGAGCAGTTCTTC. Protein sequence: CASSQPINRTGFYNEQFF.

J is TRBJ1-2 and V is TRBV5-4; TRBD1 matches 7 bases. The CDR3 has 14 residues. With 2 bases clipped from V and 6 bases from J, the junction kept 7 bases outside the gene matches. From germline, CDR1 is SGHNT and CDR2 YYREEE (reference sequence). CDR3: CASSLDRVSDGYTF. The CDR3 DNA sequence: TGTGCCAGCAGCTTAGACAGGGTATCGGATGGCTACACCTTC.

For the CDR3, the DNA is TGTGCCAGCCGGGACAGAGAAAACTATGGCTACACCTTC. This translates into CASRDRENYGYTF. The chain combines TRBV6-1 with TRBJ1-2; 7 bases match TRBD1. This CDR3 spans 13 amino acids. Looked up from germline, CDR1 is MNHNS and CDR2 is SASEGT. Trimming took 8 bases from V and 2 from J; bases not matched to a gene: 5.

The chain couples TRBV28 to TRBJ2-5, with 8 bases that match TRBD2. The CDR3 sequence is 15 residues long. Looked up from germline, CDR1 is MDHEN and CDR2 is SYDVKM. The V and J ends lost 6 bases and 6 bases, in that order; junction bases with no gene match: 12. The CDR3 sequence: CASRPGGDSRKTQYF. CDR3 in DNA: TGTGCCAGCAGACCGGGGGGGGACTCGAGGAAGACCCAGTACTTC.

For the CDR3, the DNA is TGTGCCAGCAGCAAAGGCTTGTGGCAGGGCATCCTCGAGCAGTACTTC. Its protein is CASSKGLWQGILEQYF. The chain is built from TRBV21-1 and TRBJ2-7; TRBD1 is the table's D call, not checked against the DNA. TRBV21-1 is a documented pseudogene. CDR3 length equals 16 residues.

The chain carries TRBV4-1 and TRBJ2-1; D not certain. The CDR3 runs to 17 residues. Germline V gene lookup returns CDR1 MGHRA and CDR2 YSYEKL. V was cut by 3 bases and J by 0 bases, with 15 bases left in between. In DNA, the CDR3 is TGCGCCAGCAGCCAGGGCGCAGCGATCAACTCCTACAATGAGCAGTTCTTC. This sequence encodes CASSQGAAINSYNEQFF.

V and J are TRBV7-2 and TRBJ2-7; possible D gene TRBD2, 6 bases. V was clipped by 5 bases and J by 4 bases, with 18 bases between them. The length of the CDR3 is 15 residues. Germline V CDR1 and CDR2: SGHTA, FQGNSA. The CDR3 reads CASSRDSPIYYEQYF. The CDR3 coding sequence is TGTGCCAGCAGCCGGGACTCCCCTATATATTACGAGCAGTACTTC.

This chain uses TRBV14 with TRBJ2-3, with D unresolved. The germline V gene has CDR1 SGHDN and CDR2 FVKESK. The CDR3 covers 15 residues. Trimming cost V 2 bases and J 0 bases, with 9 bases left between them. The CDR3 DNA sequence: TGTGCCAGCAGCCAATTTCTACAGAGCACAGATACGCAGTATTTT. Amino acid sequence: CASSQFLQSTDTQYF. Combining the CDR3 with reference TRBV14 and TRBJ2-3 gives the whole variable domain EAGVTQFPSHSVIEKGQTVTLRCDPISGHDNLYWYRRVMGKEIKFLLHFVKESKQDESGMPNNRFLAERTGGTYSTLKVQPAELEDSGVYFCASSQFLQSTDTQYFGPGTRLTVL.

J is TRBJ2-1 and V is TRBV25-1; TRBD1 matches at 10 bases. Trimming cost V 7 bases and J 2 bases; bases outside gene matches: 5. CDR3 length equals 15 residues. CDR1 and CDR2 (germline): MGHDK, SYGVNS. This chain's CDR3 is CASTPTGGAYNEQFF. CDR3 in DNA: TGTGCCAGCACCCCGACAGGGGGCGCCTACAATGAGCAGTTCTTC.

The CDR3 is CASSLKELLNTEAFF. In DNA form, the CDR3 reads TGCGCCAGCAGCTTGAAGGAATTATTGAACACTGAAGCTTTCTTT. V gene TRBV5-1 combines with J gene TRBJ1-1, with no clear D. Trimming took off 1 base at V and 0 bases at J, with 10 bases between the two ends. Germline CDR1 reads SGHRS; CDR2 reads YFSETQ. The CDR3 loop spans 15 amino acids.

The chain carries TRBV5-4 and TRBJ2-3; 10 positions agree with TRBD2. The junction had 11 bases not matched to a gene; V was cut back by 3 bases and J by 4 bases. The CDR3 contains 17 residues. In germline, CDR1 is SGHNT, CDR2 YYREEE (reference sequence). The DNA for the CDR3 is TGTGCCAGCAGCTCACTAGCGGGAAAGGTCAGGGCAGATACGCAGTATTTT. Protein: CASSSLAGKVRADTQYF.

This clone has a single count. This chain connects TRBV6-5 to TRBJ2-7; TRBD2 is a possible D gene (6 bases). Germline CDR1 reads MNHEY; CDR2 reads SVGAGI. V shed 6 bases and J shed 9 bases, with 15 bases lying between them. The CDR3 sequence is 12 residues long. The CDR3 bases are TGTGCCAGCAGGGCGGGGTCTTGGGTGCAGTACTTC. Protein: CASRAGSWVQYF.

V gene TRBV10-3 combines with J gene TRBJ2-3; tentatively, D is TRBD1 (5 bases). CDR1 is ENHRY, CDR2 SYGVKD, per germline. This CDR3 comprises 17 residues. V was trimmed by 3 bases and J by 1 base, leaving 17 bases between them. The CDR3 reads CAISDLISGIRTDTQYF. The CDR3, as DNA: TGTGCCATCAGTGACCTCATTTCAGGGATTCGCACAGATACGCAGTATTTT.

The J gene is TRBJ2-3, the V gene TRBV29-1; possibly TRBD2 for D (6 bases). Trimming left V 3 bases short and J 2 bases short, with 18 bases between. The CDR3 is 16 amino acids. Germline lookup yields CDR1 SQVTM and CDR2 ANQGSEA. CDR3 loop: CSVDVSKRAHTDTQYF. For the CDR3, the DNA is TGCAGCGTTGACGTATCAAAGCGGGCCCACACAGATACGCAGTATTTT.

The chain couples TRBV4-3 to TRBJ1-2; D not certain. Germline loops: CDR1 LGHNA, CDR2 YSLEER. The CDR3 is made up of 12 amino acids. V shed 0 bases and J shed 5 bases, with 4 bases lying between them. Here the CDR3 DNA reads TGCGCCAGCAGCCAAGACCAATATGGCTACACCTTC. This translates into CASSQDQYGYTF.

CDR3 region: CASSLNPGQLNTEAFF. Written as DNA, the CDR3 is TGTGCCAGCAGTCTTAATCCCGGACAGCTGAACACTGAAGCTTTCTTT. This sequence joins TRBV7-3 and TRBJ1-1, with a tentative D call TRBD1 (6 bases). Germline CDR1 and CDR2: SGHTA and FQGTGA. V lost 6 bases to trimming and J lost 0 bases, with 17 bases between them. The CDR3 consists of 16 residues.

The rearrangement uses TRBV19 and TRBJ1-5; 7 nucleotides agree with TRBD1. CDR1 is LNHDA and CDR2 is SQIVND in the germline V gene (reference sequence). This CDR3 spans 13 amino acids. With 6 bases clipped from V and 7 bases from J, the junction kept 6 bases outside the gene matches. CDR3 in amino acids: CASRDRALQPQHF. In DNA, the CDR3 is TGTGCCAGTAGAGACAGGGCCTTACAGCCCCAGCATTTT.

Comment on this clone: In the same sample, other DNA sequences code for this CDR3. The V call is TRBV18, the J call TRBJ1-2; tentative D call: TRBD1 (6 bases). Trimming pared 3 bases from V and 6 bases from J, leaving 11 bases between. The CDR3 consists of 13 residues. Germline V gene data show CDR1 as KGHSH and CDR2 as LQKENI. CDR3 nucleotides: TGTGCCAGCTCACCTGGGGGGCTGGATGGCTACACCTTC. It codes for CASSPGGLDGYTF.

The gene calls are TRBV6-5 and TRBJ1-2; TRBD1 might be the D (5 bases). With 4 bases removed from V and 2 bases from J, the gap between germline ends came to 14 bases. This CDR3 has 15 residues. Germline V gene data show CDR1 as MNHEY and CDR2 as SVGAGI. Here the CDR3 reads CASSWALGGNYGYTF. Written as DNA, the CDR3 is TGTGCCAGCAGTTGGGCCCTTGGGGGGAACTATGGCTACACCTTC.

The chain is built from TRBV5-1 and TRBJ1-1, with TRBD1 as a possible D gene (5 bases). V was shortened by 0 bases and J by 9 bases, with 18 bases between the two germline ends. CDR1 is SGHRS, CDR2 YFSETQ, per germline. The CDR3 has 15 residues. The CDR3 loop is CASSLGGAGPSQAFF. The CDR3 nucleotides are TGCGCCAGCAGCTTGGGTGGGGCAGGCCCTTCCCAAGCTTTCTTT.

The CDR3 DNA follows: TGCGCCAGCAGCCCCGGGACAGGGATACTGAACACTGAAGCTTTCTTT. It yields the protein CASSPGTGILNTEAFF. The V and J genes are TRBV5-1 and TRBJ1-1; 9 positions match TRBD1. Germline CDR1 is SGHRS and CDR2 is YFSETQ. The CDR3 contains 16 residues. Unmatched junction bases numbered 7, after V lost 4 bases and J lost 0 bases.

This chain uses TRBV5-1 with TRBJ2-1, with TRBD1 matching 9 bases. Per germline, CDR1 SGHRS and CDR2 YFSETQ. This CDR3 has 14 amino acids. With V trimmed by 4 bases and J by 7 bases, 6 bases remained unmatched. The CDR3 is CASSQGQGRNEQFF. In nucleotides, the CDR3 is TGCGCCAGCAGCCAAGGACAGGGGAGAAATGAGCAGTTCTTC.